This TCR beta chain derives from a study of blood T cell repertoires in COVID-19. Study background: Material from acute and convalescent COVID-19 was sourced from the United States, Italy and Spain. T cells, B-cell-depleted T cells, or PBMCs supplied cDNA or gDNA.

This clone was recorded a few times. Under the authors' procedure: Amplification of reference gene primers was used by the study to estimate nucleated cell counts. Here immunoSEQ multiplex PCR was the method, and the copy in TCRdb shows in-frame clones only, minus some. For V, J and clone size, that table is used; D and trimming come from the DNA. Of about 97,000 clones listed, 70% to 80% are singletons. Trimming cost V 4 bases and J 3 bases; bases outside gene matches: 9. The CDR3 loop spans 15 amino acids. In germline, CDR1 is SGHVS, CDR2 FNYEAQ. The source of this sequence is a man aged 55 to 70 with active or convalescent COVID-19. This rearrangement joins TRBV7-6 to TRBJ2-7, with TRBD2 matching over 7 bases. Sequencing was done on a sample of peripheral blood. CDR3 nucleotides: TGTGCCAGCAGCTCCGGCGGCGGGGGTTACTACGAGCAGTACTTC. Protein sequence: CASSSGGGGYYEQYF. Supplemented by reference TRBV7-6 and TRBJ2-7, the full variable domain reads GAGVSQSPRYKVTKRGQDVALRCDPISGHVSLYWYRQALGQGPEFLTYFNYEAQQDKSGLPNDRFSAERPEGSISTLTIQRTEQRDSAMYRCASSSGGGGYYEQYFGPGTRLTVT.